This T cell receptor (beta chain) was found in a study of beta chain features in type 1 diabetes (dated by TCRdb to 2017 to 2018). Some background on the complete study: Patients and healthy donors did not differ in mean age, gender distribution, total cell number or subset yield. Whereas all 30 or so donors provided naive and central memory subsets, regulatory and stem cell-like memory subsets were isolated from just 8 patients and about eight healthy donors. A total of roughly 100 million sorted cells were examined across all samples, and the number of cells per subset was strongly correlated with RNA yield. In the study, TCRB repertoires of sorted circulating CD4+ T cell subsets from recently diagnosed type 1 diabetes patients were compared with those of matched healthy donors.

The CDR3 contains 10 residues, cysteine and phenylalanine counted. Only the CDR3 region is kept as DNA, spanning 30 bases read in frame from base 1. Per the germline V gene, SQVTM is the CDR1 and ANQGSEA is the CDR2. Trimming costs V 4 bases and J 3 bases, and their ends lie 3 bases apart. The High Capacity cDNA Reverse Transcription Kit was used to reverse transcribe all of the isolated RNA, meaning that expressed TCRB transcripts were what got sequenced. For stem cell-like memory T cell samples, survey-depth immunoSEQ sequencing was used, averaging around 910,000 total reads per sample. Sorted cells were lysed in RLT buffer and RNA was extracted with DNase-treated RNeasy Micro or Mini kits, depending on cell number. To prevent cross-contamination, each cell subset was processed individually, whereas patient and healthy donor samples were processed jointly. The immunoSEQ multiplex PCR was used to amplify TCRB sequences from cDNA, yielding 87-bp fragments that span the CDR3 region. The amplicons were sequenced using the Illumina HiSeq platform. The paper's data handling went like this. PCR bias was computationally corrected using synthetic template baselines, reads within Hamming distance 2 were collapsed, and singletons that could not be merged were discarded. Reads were aligned against IMGT so that V, D and J genes, CDR3 length and insertions or deletions at six rearrangement sites could be assigned. Within each subset, clonotype counts were normalized to sorted cell number, and only after that were true diversity and Gini coefficients computed with the tcR R package. The overlap coefficient, calculated on TCRB nucleotide sequences, was used to quantify repertoire sharing. TCRdb provides this immuneACCESS table in a form limited to in-frame rearrangements. Some clones are lacking; in checked studies, under half of them reflect an unresolved V gene, and why the rest are absent is not known. From that table come the V and J calls and clone size; the DNA was used to work out D and trimming. In all, the sample holds around 99,000 clones, and almost 40% of those were seen once. More than 0.06% of the sample is in the top ten clones.

Points the paper makes about the study in general: Sequencing cDNA rather than genomic DNA could over-represent highly expressing activated cells, although activation and CD3 levels did not differ between groups. Fewer insertions and more nucleotide deletions at VDJ recombination sites were observed in patients with type 1 diabetes, implying thymic rearrangement abnormalities. PCR may preferentially amplify shorter templates, but because patient and control samples were amplified and corrected together, any resulting skew would affect both groups equally. In all four CD4+ subsets, TCRB CDR3 length was moderately but significantly shorter in type 1 diabetes patients. Naive, central memory and regulatory TCRB repertoires appeared to be more alike among patients than among healthy donors. Because the HLA sub-analyses included only small numbers of individuals, any influence of HLA type on TCRB rearrangement was left unresolved.

A single peripheral blood draw of about 116 mL on average was collected from each donor into heparinised tubes. A BD FACSAria II and a panel including CD45RO, CCR7, CD25, CD127, CD95 and CD27 were used to sort naive, central memory, regulatory and stem cell-like memory CD4+ T cells. All sorted populations exceeded 95% purity. PBMCs were separated immediately by Lymphoprep density gradient centrifugation and were stained directly, without being cultured. So that batch effects would be minimized, each experiment stained and sorted samples in pairs, pairing one healthy donor with one patient. In the case of this clone: Its antigen specificity is not known. Base qualities are missing; no much larger clone stands one base away.

The clonotype comes from a young woman in good health. The specimen was stem cell memory CD4+ T cells from blood. The cell subset or site label, read with the paper, signifies: stem cell-like memory CD4+ T cells. This receptor chain uses TRBV29-1 and TRBJ1-1; the D gene cannot be named for sure. CDR3 loop: CSVAHTEAFF. The sequenced DNA: TGCAGCGTTGCTCACACTGAAGCTTTCTTT. With the portions outside the CDR3 filled from the reference TRBV29-1 and TRBJ1-1 genes, the complete variable region becomes SAVISQKPSRDICQRGTSLTIQCQVDSQVTMMFWYRQQPGQSLTLIATANQGSEATYESGFVIDKFPISRPNLTFSTLTVSNMSPEDSSIYLCSVAHTEAFFGQGTRLTVV.